This T cell receptor beta chain was found in a study of blood T cells in healthy people across ages. General study findings and limits: Naive T cell percentage strongly correlated with TCR beta diversity.

Extractions gave at least 6 micrograms of total RNA per sample. A J-beta primer mix and a sample-barcoded 5' primer were used in a second PCR of roughly 7 to 12 cycles. Each cDNA molecule was tagged by a template-switch adaptor with 12 random nucleotides. Every sample returned 3 million or more CDR3-containing paired-end reads. TCRdb reprocessed the 5' RACE reads via MiXCR and lists one record per CDR3 protein. The sample includes about 1,400,000 distinct CDR3 sequences, around 39% of them seen just once. With respect to this clonotype: Antigen: not known.

The CDR3 sequence is 12 residues long. Germline loops: CDR1 ENHRY, CDR2 SYGVKD. Trimming removed 4 bases from V and 9 bases from J, with 10 bases in between. The chain is built from TRBV10-3 and TRBJ2-1; D gene unclear. The TCR originated in a young woman in good health. What was sequenced was blood. The DNA for the CDR3 is TGTGCCATCAGTGTAGGTGAGACTGAGCAGTTCTTC. As protein: CAISVGETEQFF.